One sample yielded the 27 T cell receptor beta chains listed below, sequenced in a study of vaccination and CD4 T cells after COVID-19. Once obtained from cultured CD4+ T cells, the DNA was sequenced using the Oncomine TCR Beta short-read assay. TCRdb analysed the PCR reads with MiXCR anew, one entry per CDR3 protein. The repertoire consists of 15,000 to 20,000 distinct CDR3 sequences, with under 30% occurring once and the leading ten covering 9.5% to 13%. Their cognate antigens are unknown. Documented treatment: roughly 10-day PBMC culture with coronavirus spike peptide pools or control peptides (ViraFEST assay). Sequenced: cultured CD4+ T cells from blood. The receptors come from a human donor with COVID-19.

This clonotype was seen more than once but under ten times. This chain uses TRBV6-1 with TRBJ2-1, with 8 bases aligning to TRBD1. CDR3 length equals 12 residues. CDR1 is MNHNS and CDR2 is SASEGT in the germline V gene. V gave up 4 bases and J gave up 7 bases; unmatched junction bases: 0. CDR3 sequence: CASSGQGNEQFF. The CDR3 DNA reads as TGTGCCAGCAGTGGACAGGGGAATGAGCAGTTCTTC.

This clonotype has only a few counts. V is TRBV29-1 and J is TRBJ1-2; TRBD1 aligns across 7 bases. CDR3 size: 11 residues. Trimming at V came to 4 bases and at J to 8 bases, leaving 4 bases not matched to a gene. CDR1 and CDR2 (germline): SQVTM, ANQGSEA. In DNA form, the CDR3 reads TGCAGCGTTGTAGGGGGCAGGGGCTACACCTTC. This translates into CSVVGGRGYTF. Based on the CDR3 plus reference TRBV29-1 and TRBJ1-2, the full variable domain is SAVISQKPSRDICQRGTSLTIQCQVDSQVTMMFWYRQQPGQSLTLIATANQGSEATYESGFVIDKFPISRPNLTFSTLTVSNMSPEDSSIYLCSVVGGRGYTFGSGTRLTVV.

This clonotype occurred a few times. The gene calls are TRBV10-1 and TRBJ2-3; D is tentatively TRBD1 or TRBD2 (5 bases each). Germline CDR1 WNHNN, CDR2 SYGVQD (reference sequence). V lost 1 base and J 8 bases, leaving 10 bases between the germline ends. The CDR3 contains 13 residues. The CDR3 sequence: CASSELRGGTQYF. DNA for the CDR3: TGCGCCAGCAGTGAGTTGAGGGGCGGTACGCAGTATTTT.

This clonotype was picked up one time. This chain connects TRBV5-1 to TRBJ1-1; 7 nucleotides agree with TRBD1. The CDR3 totals 14 residues. The V and J ends lost 4 bases and 1 base, in that order; junction bases with no gene match: 4. Germline V gene data show CDR1 as SGHRS and CDR2 as YFSETQ. Written as DNA, the CDR3 is TGCGCCAGCAGCGCGGGACAGCGGAACACTGAAGCTTTCTTT. It is translated as CASSAGQRNTEAFF.

V and J are TRBV20-1 and TRBJ1-1; a weak D match, TRBD1 (6 bases). Trimming stripped 1 base from V and 7 bases from J, with 19 bases between. In germline, CDR1 is DFQATT, CDR2 SNEGSKA (reference sequence). This CDR3 comprises 15 residues. CDR3 sequence reads: CSARVRGGQALEAFF. The CDR3 nucleotides read TGCAGTGCTAGAGTCCGGGGGGGGCAAGCTCTTGAAGCTTTCTTT.

This clonotype showed up just once. The chain couples TRBV20-1 to TRBJ2-1; 11 nucleotides align to TRBD1. The CDR3 is made up of 16 amino acids. Germline values: CDR1 DFQATT, CDR2 SNEGSKA (reference sequence). Trimming at V came to 5 bases and at J to 6 bases, leaving 12 bases not matched to a gene. For the CDR3, the DNA is TGCAGTGCTGGCATCCGGAGGACAGGGGGCTCCAATGAGCAGTTCTTC. Translated: CSAGIRRTGGSNEQFF.

V and J are TRBV11-2 and TRBJ2-3; D is undetermined. V was clipped by 1 base and J by 2 bases, with 7 bases between them. Germline V gene sequence: CDR1 SGHAT, CDR2 FQNNGV. The CDR3 runs to 14 residues. CDR3 loop: CASSLGVVTDTQYF. CDR3 bases: TGTGCCAGCAGCTTAGGAGTCGTCACAGATACGCAGTATTTT.

This chain joins TRBV5-1 and TRBJ1-5, with D perhaps TRBD1 (5 bases). CDR1 and CDR2 (germline): SGHRS, YFSETQ. Trimming took off 2 bases at V and 1 base at J, with 10 bases between the two ends. The length of the CDR3 is 15 residues. CDR3 amino acids: CASSLSGVSNQPQHF. The CDR3 nucleotides read TGCGCCAGCAGCTTATCGGGGGTGAGCAATCAGCCCCAGCATTTT.

This clonotype was counted between two and nine times. The genes are TRBV4-1 and TRBJ1-2; D is uncertain. V lost 0 bases to trimming and J lost 3 bases, with 11 bases between them. The germline V gene encodes CDR1 MGHRA and CDR2 YSYEKL. CDR3 length equals 15 residues. The CDR3 DNA is TGCGCCAGCAGCCAAGATCGGATGGGCGACTATGGCTACACCTTC. This codes for CASSQDRMGDYGYTF.

The CDR3 DNA reads as TGTGCCAGCAGCCAGCTCATGGGGTCGCTCGCAGATACGCAGTATTTT. Its protein is CASSQLMGSLADTQYF. The chain combines TRBV4-2 with TRBJ2-3, with D uncertain. There are 16 residues in the CDR3. Trimming pared 3 bases from V and 4 bases from J, leaving 17 bases between. Looked up from germline, CDR1 is LGHNA and CDR2 is YNFKEQ.

This clonotype was seen more than once but under ten times. V usage is TRBV20-1 and J usage is TRBJ2-3; D is uncertain. CDR3 length: 11 amino acids. Trimming removed 5 bases from V and 6 bases from J, with 9 bases in between. Germline-derived CDR1 and CDR2 are DFQATT and SNEGSKA (reference sequence). Here the CDR3 reads CSASPADTQYF. DNA of the CDR3: TGCAGTGCTTCGCCGGCGGATACGCAGTATTTT.

The chain uses TRBV30 and TRBJ1-4; D is possibly TRBD1 (5 bases). Trimming took off 4 bases at V and 7 bases at J, with 19 bases between the two ends. CDR1 is GTSNPN and CDR2 is SVGIG in the germline V gene (reference sequence). The CDR3 runs 15 residues. The DNA for the CDR3 is TGTGCCTGGACTCCGACCGGGGGGGGAGGTGAAAAACTGTTTTTT. It encodes CAWTPTGGGGEKLFF.

In its sample, this clonotype was seen once. CDR3 in amino acids: CSVSGLRDGYTF. The CDR3 DNA follows: TGCAGCGTTTCAGGGCTTCGGGATGGCTACACCTTC. The rearrangement links TRBV29-1 to TRBJ1-2; weak D call: TRBD1 (5 bases). Germline values: CDR1 SQVTM, CDR2 ANQGSEA. The V and J ends lost 5 bases and 6 bases respectively, with 13 bases between them. This CDR3 contains 12 residues.

In this sample, this clonotype turned up a few times. This chain uses TRBV18 with TRBJ1-5, with D uncertain. Trimming cost V 3 bases and J 6 bases, with 6 bases left between them. The CDR3 covers 12 residues. The germline V gene has CDR1 KGHSH and CDR2 LQKENI. CDR3 bases: TGTGCCAGCTCACCTCCGGGTCAGCCCCAGCATTTT. This codes for CASSPPGQPQHF.

This clonotype was found a few times. The rearrangement joins TRBV7-2 to TRBJ2-7; the match to TRBD2 covers 9 bases. The CDR3 loop spans 14 amino acids. J lost 5 bases, V lost 0 bases, and 2 bases had no gene match. Germline V CDR1 and CDR2: SGHTA, FQGNSA. The CDR3 sequence is CASSLAGLAHEQYF. CDR3 in DNA: TGTGCCAGCAGCTTAGCGGGACTAGCCCACGAGCAGTACTTC.

This clonotype has a handful of counts. The chain joins TRBV20-1 to TRBJ2-1, with TRBD2 identical over 7 bases. With V trimmed by 3 bases and J by 4 bases, 3 bases remained unmatched. This CDR3 is 13 amino acids long. Germline V gene data show CDR1 as DFQATT and CDR2 as SNEGSKA (reference sequence). The CDR3 reads CSASGGYYNEQFF. The CDR3 DNA is TGCAGTGCTAGCGGGGGGTATTACAATGAGCAGTTCTTC.

By share, this clonotype ranks as medium-sized. CDR3 nucleotides: TGCAGTGCTAGAGACGTTACCCAGGTGGCTACGGCTTTCTTT. Translation gives CSARDVTQVATAFF. The V gene is TRBV20-1, the J gene TRBJ1-1; D gene unclear. Trimming took 0 bases from V and 11 from J, leaving 19 bases between them. CDR1 is DFQATT, CDR2 SNEGSKA, per germline (reference sequence). This CDR3 has 14 residues.

V gene TRBV20-1 combines with J gene TRBJ2-7; 13 bases line up with TRBD2. The CDR3 has 14 amino acids. Germline CDR1 is DFQATT and CDR2 is SNEGSKA (reference sequence). Germline trimming cut 6 bases from V and 2 bases from J; bases unmatched to any gene: 4. This CDR3 reads CSAGTSGTPYEQYF. The CDR3 DNA sequence: TGCAGTGCCGGGACTAGCGGGACCCCCTACGAGCAGTACTTC.

The chain uses TRBV25-1 and TRBJ1-2, with D possibly being TRBD1 (5 bases). Per the germline V gene, CDR1 is MGHDK and CDR2 is SYGVNS. V lost 8 bases to trimming and J lost 4 bases, with 20 bases between them. CDR3 length: 15 residues. DNA of the CDR3: TGTGCCAGCGCCGGGGCCTGGGGTTCTGGCTATGGCTACACCTTC. Translation: CASAGAWGSGYGYTF.

This clonotype has only a few counts. The V call is TRBV19, the J call TRBJ1-2; TRBD1 matches 7 bases. The CDR3 runs 12 residues. The ends lost 7 bases at V and 8 bases at J; junction bases unmatched: 7. Germline V gene sequence: CDR1 LNHDA, CDR2 SQIVND (reference sequence). Written as DNA, the CDR3 is TGTGCCAGTACAACAGGGGAATGGGGCTACACCTTC. Encoded protein: CASTTGEWGYTF.

Remarks on this clonotype: The junction departs from the called germline gene at one end, perhaps through a read error. V usage is TRBV24-1 and J usage is TRBJ1-2; possible D gene TRBD1, 6 bases. The CDR3 loop spans 16 amino acids. Germline V lookup: CDR1 KGHDR, CDR2 SFDVKD. Here the CDR3 reads CAASDPNRAANYGYTF. The CDR3 region has the DNA TGTGCCGCCAGTGATCCTAACAGGGCAGCTAACTATGGCTACACCTTC.

V gene TRBV2 combines with J gene TRBJ2-7, with TRBD2 matching over 12 bases. Germline CDR1 is SNHLY and CDR2 is FYNNEI. This CDR3 has 14 residues. V lost 6 bases, J lost 6 bases, and 6 bases stayed unmatched. The CDR3 here is CASRSSGGVGEQYF. CDR3 DNA: TGTGCCAGCAGGTCTAGCGGGGGGGTGGGCGAGCAGTACTTC.

This chain uses TRBV2 with TRBJ2-7, with TRBD1 matching over 8 bases. Germline lookup yields CDR1 SNHLY and CDR2 FYNNEI. The ends lost 0 bases at V and 6 bases at J; junction bases unmatched: 7. The CDR3 runs to 15 residues. CDR3 coding DNA: TGTGCCAGCAGTGAAGCGCTACCAGGGGGCCTCGAGCAGTACTTC. Amino acids: CASSEALPGGLEQYF.

The chain employs TRBV18 and TRBJ1-1; perhaps TRBD1 as D (5 bases). Germline values: CDR1 KGHSH, CDR2 LQKENI. The CDR3 loop spans 15 amino acids. V lost 1 base, J lost 5 bases, and 14 bases lay in between. CDR3: CASSPRGQGWTEAFF. The CDR3 DNA is TGTGCCAGCTCACCACGGGGCCAAGGGTGGACTGAAGCTTTCTTT.

This rearrangement joins TRBV10-1 to TRBJ1-6; 7 positions match TRBD1. This CDR3 comprises 17 residues. The germline gives CDR1 WNHNN, CDR2 SYGVQD (reference sequence). J lost 1 base, V lost 1 base, and 4 bases had no gene match. CDR3 residues: CASSEWDRGSYNSPLHF. The DNA for the CDR3 is TGCGCCAGCAGTGAGTGGGACAGAGGGTCCTATAATTCACCCCTCCACTTT.

V and J are TRBV29-1 and TRBJ1-1, with 9 bases identical to TRBD1. CDR1 and CDR2 from the germline V gene are SQVTM and ANQGSEA. After removal of 7 bases from V and 7 bases from J, the junction contained 10 bases not matched to a gene. The CDR3 is 13 amino acids. The CDR3 coding sequence is TGCAGCGGTCTACAGGGGGCGCATAGTGAAGCTTTCTTT. Its protein is CSGLQGAHSEAFF.

For this clonotype: The junction departs from the called germline gene at one end, perhaps through a read error. The rearrangement uses TRBV5-3 and TRBJ2-5, with 7 bases aligning to TRBD2. TRBV5-3 falls under the ORF class, with uncertain function. CDR3 length: 16 amino acids. The CDR3 DNA reads as TGTGCCAGCAGCTTGTTAGATAGCGGGTACCAAGAGACCCAGTACTTC. Translation gives CASSLLDSGYQETQYF.